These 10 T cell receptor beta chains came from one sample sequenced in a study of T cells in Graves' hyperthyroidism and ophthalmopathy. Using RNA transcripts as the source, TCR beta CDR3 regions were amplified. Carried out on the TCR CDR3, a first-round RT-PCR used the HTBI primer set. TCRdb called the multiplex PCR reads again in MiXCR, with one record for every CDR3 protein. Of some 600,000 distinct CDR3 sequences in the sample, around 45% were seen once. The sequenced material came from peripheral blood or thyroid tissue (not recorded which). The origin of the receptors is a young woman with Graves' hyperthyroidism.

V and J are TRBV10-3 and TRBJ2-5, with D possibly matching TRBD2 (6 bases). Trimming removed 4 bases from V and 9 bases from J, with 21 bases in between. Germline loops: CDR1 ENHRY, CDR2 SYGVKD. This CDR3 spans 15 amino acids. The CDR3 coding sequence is TGTGCCATCAGTGCGGAGGAGGGGCCTTACTCGTCCCAGTACTTC. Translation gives CAISAEEGPYSSQYF.

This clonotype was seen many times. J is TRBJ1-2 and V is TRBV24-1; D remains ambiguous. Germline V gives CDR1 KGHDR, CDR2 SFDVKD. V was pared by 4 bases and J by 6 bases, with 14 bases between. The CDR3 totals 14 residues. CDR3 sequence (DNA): TGTGCCACCAGTGACCCGGCCGGACGGGATGGCTACACCTTC. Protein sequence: CATSDPAGRDGYTF.

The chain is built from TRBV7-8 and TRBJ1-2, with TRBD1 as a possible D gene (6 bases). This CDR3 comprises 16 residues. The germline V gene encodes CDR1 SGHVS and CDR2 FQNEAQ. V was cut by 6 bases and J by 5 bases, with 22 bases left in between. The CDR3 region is CASSLLAGASRYGYTF. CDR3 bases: TGTGCCAGCAGTTTATTGGCAGGGGCATCGAGGTATGGCTACACCTTC.

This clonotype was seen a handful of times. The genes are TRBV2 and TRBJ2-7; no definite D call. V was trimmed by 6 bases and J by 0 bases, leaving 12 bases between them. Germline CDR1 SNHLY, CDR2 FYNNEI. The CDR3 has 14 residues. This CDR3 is CASSAPQSSYEQYF. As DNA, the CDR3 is TGTGCCAGCAGCGCCCCACAAAGCTCCTACGAGCAGTACTTC.

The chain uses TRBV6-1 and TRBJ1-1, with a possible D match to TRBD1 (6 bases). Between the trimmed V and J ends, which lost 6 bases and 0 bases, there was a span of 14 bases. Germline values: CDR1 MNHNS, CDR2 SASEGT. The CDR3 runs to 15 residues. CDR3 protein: CASSPRTAMNTEAFF. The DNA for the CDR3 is TGTGCCAGCAGCCCTAGGACAGCGATGAACACTGAAGCTTTCTTT.

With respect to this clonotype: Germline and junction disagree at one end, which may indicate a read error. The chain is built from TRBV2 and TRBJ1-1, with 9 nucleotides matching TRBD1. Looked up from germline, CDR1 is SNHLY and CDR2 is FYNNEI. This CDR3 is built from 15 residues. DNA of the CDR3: TGTGCCAGCAGTCGAACAGGGGGCATGAACACTGAAGCTATCTTT. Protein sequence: CASSRTGGMNTEAIF. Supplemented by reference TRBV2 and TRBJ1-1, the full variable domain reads EPEVTQTPSHQVTQMGQEVILRCVPISNHLYFYWYRQILGQKVEFLVSFYNNEISEKSEIFDDQFSVERPDGSNFTLKIRSTKLEDSAMYFCASSRTGGMNTEAIFGQGTRLTVV.

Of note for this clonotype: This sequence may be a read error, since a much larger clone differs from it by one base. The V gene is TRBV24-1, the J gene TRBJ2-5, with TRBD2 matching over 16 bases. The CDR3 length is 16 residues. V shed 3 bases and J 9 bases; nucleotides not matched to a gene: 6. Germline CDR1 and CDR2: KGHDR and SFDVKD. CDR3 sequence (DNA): TGTGCCACCAGTGATCCCGGGACTAGCGGGGGGGAGGCCCAGTACTTC. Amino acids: CATSDPGTSGGEAQYF.

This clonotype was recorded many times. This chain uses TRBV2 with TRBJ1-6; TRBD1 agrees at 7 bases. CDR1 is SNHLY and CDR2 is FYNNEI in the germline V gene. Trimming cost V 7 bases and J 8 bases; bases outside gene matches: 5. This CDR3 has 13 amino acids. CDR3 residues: CASKRTGDSPLHF. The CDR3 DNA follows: TGTGCCAGCAAAAGGACAGGAGATTCACCCCTCCACTTT.

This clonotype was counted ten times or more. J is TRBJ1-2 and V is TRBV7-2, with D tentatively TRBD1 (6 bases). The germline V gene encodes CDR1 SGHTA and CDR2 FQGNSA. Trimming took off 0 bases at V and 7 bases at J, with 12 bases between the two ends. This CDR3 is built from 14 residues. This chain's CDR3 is CASSLAVAGVGYTF. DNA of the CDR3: TGTGCCAGCAGCTTAGCAGTGGCAGGGGTTGGCTACACCTTC. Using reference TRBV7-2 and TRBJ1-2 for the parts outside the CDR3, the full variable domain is GAGVSQSPSNKVTEKGKDVELRCDPISGHTALYWYRQSLGQGLEFLIYFQGNSAPDKSGLPSDRFSAERTGGSVSTLTIQRTQQEDSAVYLCASSLAVAGVGYTFGSGTRLTVV.

The CDR3 nucleotides read TGTGCCAGCAGCCCCGGACAGGGGGGAGCTTTCTTT. This codes for CASSPGQGGAFF. V is TRBV7-3 and J is TRBJ1-1; 10 nucleotides align to TRBD1. The CDR3 runs to 12 residues. V was pared by 5 bases and J by 10 bases, with 4 bases of the junction left unmatched. Germline-derived CDR1 and CDR2 are SGHTA and FQGTGA. Drawing the rest from reference TRBV7-3 and TRBJ1-1, the complete variable domain is GAGVSQTPSNKVTEKGKYVELRCDPISGHTALYWYRQSLGQGPEFLIYFQGTGAADDSGLPNDRFFAVRPEGSVSTLKIQRTERGDSAVYLCASSPGQGGAFFGQGTRLTVV.